One sample yielded the 6 T cell receptor beta chains listed below, sequenced in a study of blood T cell repertoires in COVID-19 (TCRdb year 2020). Libraries were made using the immunoSEQ multiplex PCR assay. TCRdb retrieved this table from immuneACCESS and kept in-frame rearrangements only. Not all clones are present; in checked studies, unresolved V genes account for under half, and no reason is known for the remainder. The sample yields about 400,000 clones; 70% to 90% were counted once. Roughly 2% of the sample goes to the ten largest clones. Sample: PBMCs or T cells enriched from blood (not recorded which). These receptor sequences come from a woman aged 40 to 50 with acute COVID-19.

The rearrangement links TRBV7-9 to TRBJ1-1; possible D gene TRBD1, 5 bases. CDR3 size: 17 residues. The germline V gene has CDR1 SEHNR and CDR2 FQNEAQ (reference sequence). V lost 0 bases, J lost 2 bases, and 16 bases lay in between. The CDR3 bases are TGTGCCAGCAGCTTAGCTCCCTCGGCAGGGCCTAACACTGAAGCTTTCTTT. It specifies CASSLAPSAGPNTEAFF.

This clone was counted once. The chain recombines TRBV5-1 with TRBJ2-1; TRBD2 matches 11 bases. This CDR3 region has 15 residues. The trim removed 6 bases at V and 9 bases at J, leaving 11 bases unmatched. Germline assignment: CDR1 SGHRS and CDR2 YFSETQ. CDR3 DNA: TGCGCCAGCATCCGAATAGCGGGGGGGCCTGGTGAGCAGTTCTTC. Its translation: CASIRIAGGPGEQFF. Looking up the rest from reference TRBV5-1 and TRBJ2-1 gives the full variable domain: KAGVTQTPRYLIKTRGQQVTLSCSPISGHRSVSWYQQTPGQGLQFLFEYFSETQRNKGNFPGRFSGRQFSNSRSEMNVSTLELGDSALYLCASIRIAGGPGEQFFGPGTRLTVL.

The CDR3 sequence: CASSRDRVQPLHF. CDR3 sequence (DNA): TGTGCCAGTAGTAGGGACAGGGTGCAACCCCTCCACTTT. The chain recombines TRBV19 with TRBJ1-6; 9 bases map to TRBD1. Germline assignment: CDR1 LNHDA and CDR2 SQIVND (reference sequence). The CDR3 loop spans 13 amino acids. Unmatched junction bases numbered 4, after V lost 4 bases and J lost 12 bases. The variable domain in full, with the rest retrieved from reference TRBV19 and TRBJ1-6, is DGGITQSPKYLFRKEGQNVTLSCEQNLNHDAMYWYRQDPGQGLRLIYYSQIVNDFQKGDIAEGYSVSREKKESFPLTVTSAQKNPTAFYLCASSRDRVQPLHFGNGTRLTVT.

This sequence joins TRBV5-4 and TRBJ1-1, with D unclear. The CDR3 runs 12 residues. Germline V gene lookup returns CDR1 SGHNT and CDR2 YYREEE (reference sequence). Trimming left V 5 bases short and J 1 base short, with 6 bases between. The CDR3 loop is CASSNTNTEAFF. The CDR3 nucleotides are TGTGCCAGCAGTAACACGAACACTGAAGCTTTCTTT.

The chain uses TRBV5-4 and TRBJ1-2; no definite D call. V was cut by 0 bases and J by 4 bases, with 10 bases left in between. Germline CDR1 is SGHNT and CDR2 is YYREEE (reference sequence). The CDR3 is 14 amino acids. CDR3 in DNA: TGTGCCAGCAGCTTGGAGCATACCATCTATGGCTACACCTTC. It codes for CASSLEHTIYGYTF.

J is TRBJ1-3 and V is TRBV15; D is unresolved. Germline V CDR1 and CDR2: LNHNV, YYDKDF (reference sequence). Trimming cost V 0 bases and J 0 bases, with 9 bases left between them. CDR3 size: 16 residues. The CDR3 DNA follows: TGTGCCACCAGCAGAGATGTAGGGAGCTCTGGAAACACCATATATTTT. Translation gives CATSRDVGSSGNTIYF.